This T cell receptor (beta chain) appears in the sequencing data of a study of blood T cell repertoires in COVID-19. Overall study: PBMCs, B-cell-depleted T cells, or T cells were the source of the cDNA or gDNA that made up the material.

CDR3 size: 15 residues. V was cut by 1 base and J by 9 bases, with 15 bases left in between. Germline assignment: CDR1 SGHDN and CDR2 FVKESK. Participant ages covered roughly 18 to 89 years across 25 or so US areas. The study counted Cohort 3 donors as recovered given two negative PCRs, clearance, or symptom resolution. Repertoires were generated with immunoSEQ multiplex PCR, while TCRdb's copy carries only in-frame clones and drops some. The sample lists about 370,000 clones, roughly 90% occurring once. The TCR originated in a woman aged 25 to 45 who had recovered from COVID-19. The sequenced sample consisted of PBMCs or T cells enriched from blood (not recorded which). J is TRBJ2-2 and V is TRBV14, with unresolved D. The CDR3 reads CASSQGAGFRRELFF. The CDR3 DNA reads TGTGCCAGCAGCCAAGGAGCAGGTTTCCGTAGGGAGCTGTTTTTT. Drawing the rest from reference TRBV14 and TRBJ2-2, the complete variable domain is EAGVTQFPSHSVIEKGQTVTLRCDPISGHDNLYWYRRVMGKEIKFLLHFVKESKQDESGMPNNRFLAERTGGTYSTLKVQPAELEDSGVYFCASSQGAGFRRELFFGEGSRLTVL.